This record covers a single T cell receptor (beta chain). Its cognate antigen is unknown. Multiplex PCR with BIOMED2 TRB-A/B primer pools amplified TRB rearrangements. One entry per CDR3 protein, called by TCRdb with MiXCR from the multiplex PCR reads. The table records about 13,000 distinct CDR3 sequences, approximately 24% of them present only once. Each TRB amplification used about 220-500 ng of genomic DNA from blood. The data were obtained in a study of T and B cells in COVID-19 patients. About the study: COVID-19 patients gave peripheral blood either during active infection or after recovery. Active-infection patients were older, median roughly 67 years, than recovered patients, median around 34 years.

Study conclusions and caveats: Early severe-case samples and blood from mildly ill patients during symptoms were in short supply.

V was shortened by 6 bases and J by 3 bases, with 12 bases between the two germline ends. The CDR3 has 14 amino acids. The V gene's germline CDR1 is MNHNY and CDR2 SVGAGI (reference sequence). Sequenced input: blood. The rearrangement joins TRBV6-6 to TRBJ2-1; D might be TRBD2 (5 bases). The sequence came from a human donor who had recovered from COVID-19. In DNA, the CDR3 is TGTGCCAGCAGCCAGTACGGGAACTACAATGAGCAGTTCTTC. This translates into CASSQYGNYNEQFF.